This T cell receptor (beta chain) was recovered during a study of CD8 T cells in Susac syndrome. The length of the CDR3 is 14 residues. The germline V gene has CDR1 LGHDT and CDR2 YNNKEL (reference sequence). J lost 7 bases, V lost 2 bases, and 7 bases had no gene match. It was with random hexamers that roughly 0.5 to 1 ug RNA was reverse transcribed. Each CDR3 protein gets one entry after TCRdb re-called the immunoSEQ multiplex PCR reads with MiXCR. The repertoire has 95,000 to 150,000 distinct CDR3 sequences, roughly 95% of them found once; the top ten carry roughly 0.14%. What was sequenced was CD4+ T cells from PBMCs. The chain uses TRBV3-1 and TRBJ2-7; 8 nucleotides match TRBD1. This clonotype was sampled from a human donor with Susac syndrome. In nucleotides, the CDR3 is TGTGCCAGCAGCCAATCAGGGGGCCAGGGAGAGCAGTACTTC. Protein: CASSQSGGQGEQYF.